The clone carrying this T cell receptor beta chain was seen ten or more times. Antigen: not known. CDR3 length: 15 amino acids. Germline V gives CDR1 SGHDT, CDR2 YYEEEE. The V end lost 2 bases, the J end lost 2 bases, and 8 bases lay between the germline ends. The authors reverse transcribed all of the isolated RNA, so sequencing captured expressed TCRB transcripts. The table came from immunoSEQ multiplex PCR; TCRdb's copy has only in-frame clones and leaves some out. The repertoire has hundreds of thousands of clones, 13% to 15% of them found once; the top ten carry more than 6.5%. Averaging approximately 0.11 L, one heparinised blood draw was given by each donor. This sample is drawn from a study of beta chain features in type 1 diabetes. Study-wide results and limits: It was possible that PCR favored shorter templates, equally so in patients and controls. Significant though moderate, a shortening of TCRB CDR3s appeared in all four CD4+ subsets of Type 1 diabetes patients.

The sequenced material came from central memory CD4+ T cells from blood. The rearrangement joins TRBV5-6 to TRBJ2-6, with D unclear. This clonotype was sampled from a man younger than 45 in good health. In DNA form, the CDR3 reads TGTGCCAGCAGCTTTTACCTAACTGGGGCCAACGTCCTGACTTTC. It encodes CASSFYLTGANVLTF. The full variable domain, with the rest looked up from reference TRBV5-6 and TRBJ2-6, is DAGVTQSPTHLIKTRGQQVTLRCSPKSGHDTVSWYQQALGQGPQFIFQYYEEEERQRGNFPDRFSGHQFPNYSSELNVNALLLGDSALYLCASSFYLTGANVLTFGAGSRLTVL.